Listed below are T cell receptor beta chains from one sample, sequenced in a study of identical twins. One entry per CDR3 protein results from TCRdb running MiXCR on the 5' RACE reads. Altogether about 280,000 distinct CDR3 sequences are present, more than 6.5% being singletons, with the ten largest covering around 2.1%. A further study also used this sample, focusing on yellow fever vaccine responses in identical twins.

The sample consisted of memory (CD45RO+) T cells sorted from blood. Receptor source: a woman aged 18-29 years in good health. The CDR3 runs from the conserved cysteine through the conserved F or W. D genes are given only for firm matches. Only part of the rows carry a size: once, few, many, or a class if the clone is expanded.

CDR3aa: CSARDGGGTEAFF
CDR3nt: TGCAGTGCTAGAGACGGGGGGGGCACTGAAGCTTTCTTT
v_gene: TRBV20-1
d_gene: .
abundance: many
j_gene: TRBJ1-1

CDR3aa: CATSRVGGTGKETQYF
CDR3nt: TGTGCCACCAGCAGAGTCGGAGGGACAGGGAAAGAGACCCAGTACTTC
v_gene: TRBV15
d_gene: TRBD1
abundance: few
j_gene: TRBJ2-5

CDR3aa: CASSDGLAGGGVTDTQYF
CDR3nt: TGTGCCAGCAGCGATGGACTAGCGGGAGGTGGAGTCACAGATACGCAGTATTTT
v_gene: TRBV3-1
d_gene: TRBD2
abundance: many
j_gene: TRBJ2-3

CDR3aa: CASTIHQGLAGGRVETQYF
CDR3nt: TGTGCCAGCACTATCCACCAGGGACTAGCGGGGGGGCGGGTTGAGACCCAGTACTTC
v_gene: TRBV6-1
d_gene: TRBD2
abundance: few
j_gene: TRBJ2-5

CDR3aa: CASSRGTGGVGGELFF
CDR3nt: TGCGCCAGCAGCCGAGGGACAGGGGGCGTAGGCGGGGAGCTGTTTTTT
v_gene: TRBV4-1
d_gene: TRBD1
abundance: many
j_gene: TRBJ2-2

CDR3aa: CASGETGAKNQPQHF
CDR3nt: TGTGCCAGCGGGGAGACAGGGGCTAAAAATCAGCCCCAGCATTTT
v_gene: TRBV6-1
d_gene: TRBD1
abundance: .
j_gene: TRBJ1-5

CDR3aa: CSVDRDKSNYGYTF
CDR3nt: TGCAGCGTTGACAGGGACAAGAGCAACTATGGCTACACCTTC
v_gene: TRBV29-1
d_gene: .
abundance: .
j_gene: TRBJ1-2

CDR3aa: CASSPLPDNYGYTF
CDR3nt: TGTGCCAGCAGCCCGCTACCGGATAACTATGGCTACACCTTC
v_gene: TRBV5-6
d_gene: .
abundance: many
j_gene: TRBJ1-2

CDR3aa: CASSLGVTAEAFF
CDR3nt: TGTGCCAGCAGTCTAGGGGTGACGGCTGAAGCTTTCTTT
v_gene: TRBV6-1
d_gene: .
abundance: many
j_gene: TRBJ1-1

CDR3aa: CASSSKTENTEAFF
CDR3nt: TGTGCCAGCAGCTCAAAGACGGAAAACACTGAAGCTTTCTTT
v_gene: TRBV9
d_gene: .
abundance: few
j_gene: TRBJ1-1

CDR3aa: CASSHLERDTGELFF
CDR3nt: TGTGCCAGCAGCCATTTAGAGCGAGACACCGGGGAGCTGTTTTTT
v_gene: TRBV14
d_gene: .
abundance: few
j_gene: TRBJ2-2

CDR3aa: CSALGRQEFMNTEAFF
CDR3nt: TGCAGTGCTCTCGGCAGACAGGAGTTCATGAACACTGAAGCTTTCTTT
v_gene: TRBV20-1
d_gene: .
abundance: many
j_gene: TRBJ1-1

CDR3aa: CASRSPRGSGELFF
CDR3nt: TGTGCCAGCAGATCCCCTCGTGGTTCCGGGGAGCTGTTTTTT
v_gene: TRBV11-2
d_gene: .
abundance: many
j_gene: TRBJ2-2

CDR3aa: CASSQAGANTGELFF
CDR3nt: TGTGCCAGCAGCCAAGCGGGGGCGAACACCGGGGAGCTGTTTTTT
v_gene: TRBV3-1
d_gene: .
abundance: many
j_gene: TRBJ2-2

CDR3aa: CATSDPGGIHNEQFF
CDR3nt: TGTGCCACCAGCGACCCCGGAGGAATCCACAATGAGCAGTTCTTC
v_gene: TRBV24-1
d_gene: .
abundance: few
j_gene: TRBJ2-1

CDR3aa: CAIREDLTSGSRTDTQYF
CDR3nt: TGTGCCATCAGAGAAGACCTGACTAGCGGGTCTCGCACAGATACGCAGTATTTT
v_gene: TRBV10-3
d_gene: TRBD2
abundance: few
j_gene: TRBJ2-3

CDR3aa: CSARARRSTGNEQFF
CDR3nt: TGCAGTGCTAGAGCCCGTCGGTCCACCGGCAATGAGCAGTTCTTC
v_gene: TRBV20-1
d_gene: .
abundance: many
j_gene: TRBJ2-1

CDR3aa: CSASSRAEKLFF
CDR3nt: TGCAGTGCTAGTAGTAGGGCTGAAAAACTGTTTTTT
v_gene: TRBV20-1
d_gene: .
abundance: many
j_gene: TRBJ1-4

CDR3aa: CSARSPLTGPEYF
CDR3nt: TGCAGTGCTAGGTCCCCTCTGACAGGCCCGGAGTATTTT
v_gene: TRBV20-1
d_gene: .
abundance: .
j_gene: TRBJ2-3

CDR3aa: CASNRLGGETQYF
CDR3nt: TGTGCCAGCAACCGACTAGGAGGGGAGACCCAGTACTTC
v_gene: TRBV12-3/TRBV12-4
d_gene: .
abundance: many
j_gene: TRBJ2-5

CDR3aa: CASSLAGAGGQNEQFF
CDR3nt: TGCGCCAGCAGCTTGGCCGGAGCGGGGGGGCAAAATGAGCAGTTCTTC
v_gene: TRBV5-1
d_gene: TRBD2
abundance: many
j_gene: TRBJ2-1

CDR3aa: CASSGGNTGELFF
CDR3nt: TGTGCCAGCAGCGGAGGGAACACCGGGGAGCTGTTTTTT
v_gene: TRBV28
d_gene: .
abundance: many
j_gene: TRBJ2-2

CDR3aa: CASSLDGGTETQYF
CDR3nt: TGCGCCAGCAGCTTGGATGGGGGGACAGAGACCCAGTACTTC
v_gene: TRBV5-1
d_gene: .
abundance: .
j_gene: TRBJ2-5

CDR3aa: CATSDPTYNEQFF
CDR3nt: TGTGCCACCAGTGACCCGACATACAATGAGCAGTTCTTC
v_gene: TRBV24-1
d_gene: .
abundance: .
j_gene: TRBJ2-1

CDR3aa: CASSLTPELPYNEQFF
CDR3nt: TGTGCCAGCAGCTTAACCCCGGAGCTGCCCTACAATGAGCAGTTCTTC
v_gene: TRBV7-3
d_gene: .
abundance: few
j_gene: TRBJ2-1

CDR3aa: CASSLSVSSGATGELFF
CDR3nt: TGCGCCAGCAGCTTGTCAGTTTCTAGCGGAGCCACCGGGGAGCTGTTTTTT
v_gene: TRBV5-1
d_gene: TRBD2
abundance: many
j_gene: TRBJ2-2

CDR3aa: CAISANVLRSGANVLTF
CDR3nt: TGTGCCATCAGTGCAAACGTACTCCGATCCGGGGCCAACGTCCTGACTTTC
v_gene: TRBV10-3
d_gene: .
abundance: many
j_gene: TRBJ2-6

CDR3aa: CAIGNQNTGELFF
CDR3nt: TGTGCCATCGGGAACCAAAACACCGGGGAGCTGTTTTTT
v_gene: TRBV10-3
d_gene: .
abundance: few
j_gene: TRBJ2-2

CDR3aa: CASSLGTGLSYEQYF
CDR3nt: TGTGCCAGCAGCCTCGGGACGGGACTCTCCTACGAGCAGTACTTC
v_gene: TRBV7-2
d_gene: .
abundance: many
j_gene: TRBJ2-7

CDR3aa: CASSFRRGASYEQYF
CDR3nt: TGTGCCAGCAGTTTCCGCAGGGGGGCCTCCTACGAGCAGTACTTC
v_gene: TRBV12-3/TRBV12-4
d_gene: .
abundance: .
j_gene: TRBJ2-7

CDR3aa: CASSLRPSNQPQHF
CDR3nt: TGTGCCAGCAGTCTTCGGCCTAGCAATCAGCCCCAGCATTTT
v_gene: TRBV12-3/TRBV12-4
d_gene: .
abundance: .
j_gene: TRBJ1-5

CDR3aa: CASSLGVRNEQFF
CDR3nt: TGCGCCAGCAGCTTGGGGGTTAGGAATGAGCAGTTCTTC
v_gene: TRBV5-1
d_gene: .
abundance: many
j_gene: TRBJ2-1

CDR3aa: CASSHRVDYGYTF
CDR3nt: TGTGCCAGCAGTCACAGGGTTGACTATGGCTACACCTTC
v_gene: TRBV27
d_gene: .
abundance: many
j_gene: TRBJ1-2

CDR3aa: CASSKTPPGRDEQFF
CDR3nt: TGTGCCAGCAGCAAAACCCCTCCCGGTCGTGATGAGCAGTTCTTC
v_gene: TRBV21-1
d_gene: .
abundance: .
j_gene: TRBJ2-1

CDR3aa: CASSSQVNSGNTIYF
CDR3nt: TGTGCCAGCAGCTCACAGGTGAACTCTGGAAACACCATATATTTT
v_gene: TRBV7-9
d_gene: .
abundance: few
j_gene: TRBJ1-3

CDR3aa: CASSERELTMNTEAFF
CDR3nt: TGTGCCAGCAGTGAAAGGGAACTCACCATGAACACTGAAGCTTTCTTT
v_gene: TRBV2
d_gene: .
abundance: .
j_gene: TRBJ1-1